This T cell receptor beta chain is drawn from a study of spatial heterogeneity in lung cancer. Via MiXCR, TCRdb re-called the 5' RACE reads, giving one row per CDR3 protein. The profile shows tens of thousands of distinct CDR3 sequences, around 12% of them singletons. The CDR3 contains 16 residues. V was clipped by 1 base and J by 5 bases, with 12 bases between them. Germline CDR1 and CDR2: SGHAT and FQNNGV. Regarding time point: sample taken at primary tumor resection. The sequenced material consisted of unsorted whole RNA from tumor, nontumor lung or frozen PBMC. This clonotype was counted only a few times.

J is TRBJ1-6 and V is TRBV11-2; unclear D gene. The sample here was PBMCs, taken at surgery. This clonotype was obtained from a male donor with early-stage non-small cell lung cancer. CDR3 region: CASSLATRPHNSPLHF. Here the CDR3 DNA reads TGTGCCAGCAGCTTAGCGACCCGTCCCCATAATTCACCCCTCCACTTT.